The 26 T cell receptor beta chains below all came from one sample that was sequenced in a study of T cell responses to AZD1222 COVID-19 vaccine. Profiling relied on immunoSEQ multiplex PCR, and the TCRdb table lists in-frame clones only, not all of them. The sample yields roughly 90,000 clones, just over 85% seen once. The source was peripheral blood, collected on day 0 of AZD1222 vaccination. These receptors were taken from an adult in good health.

The chain employs TRBV3-1 (or the pseudogene TRBV3-2) and TRBJ2-6; D unresolved. With 7 bases removed from V and 0 bases from J, the gap between germline ends came to 10 bases. Germline V gene sequence: CDR1 LGHDT, CDR2 YNNKEL (reference sequence). The CDR3 is 15 amino acids. CDR3 in DNA: TGTGCCAGCACTCCGGGTCCCTCTGGGGCCAACGTCCTGACTTTC. Protein: CASTPGPSGANVLTF.

The chain employs TRBV5-6 and TRBJ1-3; D call uncertain. From germline, CDR1 is SGHDT and CDR2 YYEEEE. This CDR3 has 15 amino acids. With 5 bases removed from V and 0 bases from J, the gap between germline ends came to 12 bases. The CDR3 here is CASSRGAFSGNTIYF. The CDR3 coding sequence is TGTGCCAGCAGTCGAGGAGCATTCTCTGGAAACACCATATATTTT.

About this clone: One end of the junction varies from germline; a read error may be responsible. The rearrangement links TRBV27 to TRBJ2-2; 11 nucleotides align to TRBD1. The CDR3 covers 15 residues. Germline CDR1 is MNHEY and CDR2 is SMNVEV (reference sequence). As DNA, the CDR3 is TGTGCCAGCAATTTAGGGACAGGGGGCACCGGGGAGCTGTTTTTT. It specifies CASNLGTGGTGELFF.

The CDR3 reads CASSQGRGARGSLYQETQYF. For the CDR3, the DNA is TGCGCCAGCAGCCAAGGACGGGGGGCCCGGGGCAGCCTTTACCAAGAGACCCAGTACTTC. The chain has TRBV4-1 and TRBJ2-5; tentative D call: TRBD2 (7 bases). This CDR3 comprises 20 residues. Between the trimmed V and J ends, which lost 1 base and 0 bases, there was a span of 24 bases. The germline V gene has CDR1 MGHRA and CDR2 YSYEKL.

This clone came up once. CDR3 sequence: CASSLTTGGARGKLFF. The CDR3 DNA reads TGTGCCAGCAGCTTGACCACAGGGGGCGCTCGCGGAAAACTGTTTTTT. The J gene is TRBJ1-4, the V gene TRBV7-2; TRBD1 aligns across 9 bases. The CDR3 spans 16 residues. The V gene's germline CDR1 is SGHTA and CDR2 FQGNSA. The V and J ends lost 3 bases and 10 bases, in that order; junction bases with no gene match: 12.

The chain recombines TRBV24-1 with TRBJ1-1; D is ambiguous. Trimming removed 3 bases from V and 1 base from J, with 8 bases in between. CDR1 is KGHDR, CDR2 SFDVKD, per germline. There are 14 residues in the CDR3. The CDR3 DNA is TGTGCCACCAGTGATGGCGGGGAGAACACTGAAGCTTTCTTT. This codes for CATSDGGENTEAFF.

The chain links TRBV2 to TRBJ1-3; D unclear. V lost 5 bases to trimming and J lost 4 bases, with 3 bases between them. Germline lookup yields CDR1 SNHLY and CDR2 FYNNEI. The CDR3 contains 11 residues. The CDR3 DNA reads as TGTGCCAGCAGTTTCGGAAACACCATATATTTT. Translation: CASSFGNTIYF.

V gene TRBV29-1 combines with J gene TRBJ1-3; maybe TRBD1 (6 bases). Per the germline V gene, CDR1 is SQVTM and CDR2 is ANQGSEA. Trimming removed 6 bases from V and 5 bases from J, with 11 bases in between. The CDR3 is made up of 12 amino acids. CDR3 sequence reads: CSVRDNRNTIYF. CDR3 coding DNA: TGCAGCGTCCGGGACAATCGAAACACCATATATTTT.

This clone was observed a few times. The chain has TRBV2 and TRBJ2-2; D is unclear. The ends were cut back, 3 bases at V and 1 base at J, with 9 bases in the middle. Germline CDR1 is SNHLY and CDR2 is FYNNEI. The CDR3 totals 15 residues. The CDR3 reads CASSEVLRNTGELFF. CDR3 nucleotide sequence: TGTGCCAGCAGTGAGGTCCTCAGGAACACCGGGGAGCTGTTTTTT.

The chain combines TRBV5-1 with TRBJ2-5, with TRBD1 matching 9 bases. Germline V gene sequence: CDR1 SGHRS, CDR2 YFSETQ. Germline trimming cut 4 bases from V and 5 bases from J; bases unmatched to any gene: 3. The CDR3 length is 13 residues. The DNA for the CDR3 is TGCGCCAGCAGCGCAGGACAGGGGGAGACCCAGTACTTC. This gives the protein CASSAGQGETQYF.

The chain is built from TRBV5-1 and TRBJ2-1; 11 bases fit TRBD2. The CDR3 contains 16 residues. V trimming: 3 bases; J trimming: 4 bases; junction bases outside the gene matches: 6. Per the germline V gene, CDR1 is SGHRS and CDR2 is YFSETQ. CDR3 amino acids: CASSSLGLAEYNEQFF. In DNA form, the CDR3 reads TGCGCCAGCAGCTCCCTGGGACTAGCGGAATACAATGAGCAGTTCTTC.

V usage is TRBV9 and J usage is TRBJ1-1, with 7 bases fitting TRBD1. The germline V gene has CDR1 SGDLS and CDR2 YYNGEE. V dropped 8 bases and J dropped 1; count of bases not matched to a gene: 8. The CDR3 has 14 residues. The CDR3: CASKAGTANTEAFF. As DNA, the CDR3 is TGTGCCAGTAAAGCCGGGACAGCGAACACTGAAGCTTTCTTT.

The V call is TRBV30, the J call TRBJ2-6; TRBD1 is a possible D gene (5 bases). The CDR3 sequence is 16 residues long. V was shortened by 2 bases and J by 3 bases, with 14 bases between the two germline ends. Germline V gene data show CDR1 as GTSNPN and CDR2 as SVGIG (reference sequence). CDR3 bases: TGTGCCTGGAGTTTGAAGGGGCTTTTTGGGGCCAACGTCCTGACTTTC. Its translation is CAWSLKGLFGANVLTF.

The chain employs TRBV11-2 and TRBJ2-1; TRBD1 aligns across 7 bases. Germline CDR1 and CDR2: SGHAT and FQNNGV. After removal of 6 bases from V and 2 bases from J, the junction contained 10 bases not matched to a gene. This CDR3 contains 16 residues. This CDR3 is CASRPTGTAPYNEQFF. CDR3 nucleotides: TGTGCCAGCAGACCCACCGGGACAGCCCCCTACAATGAGCAGTTCTTC.

V usage is TRBV7-9 and J usage is TRBJ1-2; D gene unclear. Trimming cost V 1 base and J 6 bases, with 9 bases left between them. This CDR3 is 13 amino acids long. Germline CDR1 SEHNR, CDR2 FQNEAQ (reference sequence). The DNA of the CDR3 is TGTGCCAGCAGCTTAGATATCGGGAATGGCTACACCTTC. Translating it yields CASSLDIGNGYTF.

The chain links TRBV10-2 to TRBJ1-5; TRBD1 aligns across 8 bases. The CDR3 length is 17 residues. The junction had 14 bases not matched to a gene; V was cut back by 10 bases and J by 0 bases. Looked up from germline, CDR1 is WSHSY and CDR2 is SAAADI. The CDR3 loop reads CATSLDRAGSSNQPQHF. The CDR3 coding sequence is TGCGCCACCTCCTTGGACAGGGCCGGGAGTAGCAATCAGCCCCAGCATTTT.

The chain joins TRBV6-5 to TRBJ2-5; D call uncertain. V lost 2 bases, J lost 2 bases, and 6 bases lay in between. The CDR3 is 13 residues long. Germline lookup yields CDR1 MNHEY and CDR2 SVGAGI. The CDR3 is CASSYLPQETQYF. Here the CDR3 DNA reads TGTGCCAGCAGTTACCTCCCGCAAGAGACCCAGTACTTC.

This sequence joins TRBV4-1 and TRBJ2-2; TRBD1 matches at 8 bases. V was pared by 3 bases and J by 2 bases, with 5 bases of the junction left unmatched. Germline V gives CDR1 MGHRA, CDR2 YSYEKL. This CDR3 spans 16 amino acids. The CDR3 loop reads CASSHSDRGNTGELFF. The CDR3 nucleotides read TGCGCCAGCAGCCATAGTGACAGGGGTAACACCGGGGAGCTGTTTTTT.

This rearrangement joins TRBV2 to TRBJ1-2, with D unclear. Trimming took off 7 bases at V and 4 bases at J, with 13 bases between the two ends. The CDR3 sequence is 13 residues long. Germline V gives CDR1 SNHLY, CDR2 FYNNEI. The CDR3 DNA reads TGTGCCAGCAAGGATAATCGGGGCTATGGCTACACCTTC. Translating gives CASKDNRGYGYTF.

The chain is built from TRBV28 and TRBJ1-2; 8 bases fit TRBD1. The CDR3 runs 13 residues. Germline values: CDR1 MDHEN, CDR2 SYDVKM. V trimming: 4 bases; J trimming: 3 bases; junction bases outside the gene matches: 1. CDR3 in amino acids: CASSSGQDYGYTF. The DNA of the CDR3 is TGTGCCAGCAGTTCGGGACAGGACTATGGCTACACCTTC.

The rearrangement uses TRBV27 and TRBJ1-6; D unresolved. Trimming removed 2 bases at V and 0 bases at J, with 5 bases between. Germline V gene lookup returns CDR1 MNHEY and CDR2 SMNVEV (reference sequence). CDR3 size: 15 residues. CDR3: CASSLERSYNSPLHF. The CDR3 DNA is TGTGCCAGCAGTTTAGAACGCTCCTATAATTCACCCCTCCACTTT.

This chain links TRBV7-2 with TRBJ2-2; 8 nucleotides agree with TRBD1. Trimming at V came to 1 base and at J to 2 bases, leaving 3 bases not matched to a gene. The CDR3 length is 16 residues. Germline CDR1 and CDR2: SGHTA and FQGNSA. CDR3 sequence (DNA): TGTGCCAGCAGCTTAGATGCAGGGGGCAACACCGGGGAGCTGTTTTTT. The encoded protein is CASSLDAGGNTGELFF.

The chain joins TRBV18 to TRBJ2-7; D ambiguous. V dropped 2 bases and J dropped 1 base, with 9 bases sitting between them. This CDR3 is built from 14 residues. Germline CDR1 reads KGHSH; CDR2 reads LQKENI. The CDR3 loop reads CASSPVATSYEQYF. The CDR3, as DNA: TGTGCCAGCTCACCAGTCGCCACGTCCTACGAGCAGTACTTC.

The V call is TRBV18, the J call TRBJ2-4; maybe TRBD1 (6 bases). The V gene lost 0 bases and the J gene lost 1 base, with 13 bases spanning the gap. Germline V lookup: CDR1 KGHSH, CDR2 LQKENI. The CDR3 runs to 17 residues. The CDR3: CASSPPWQGLAKNIQYF. The DNA of the CDR3 is TGTGCCAGCTCACCACCGTGGCAGGGGTTGGCCAAAAACATTCAGTACTTC.

This clone showed up just a few times. The chain employs TRBV11-3 and TRBJ2-2; 7 bases are a match to TRBD2. V trimming: 5 bases; J trimming: 3 bases; junction bases outside the gene matches: 3. From germline, CDR1 is SGHNT and CDR2 YENEEA. This CDR3 region has 14 residues. The CDR3 reads CASSPRGYTGELFF. The CDR3 nucleotides are TGTGCCAGCAGCCCGCGGGGGTACACCGGGGAGCTGTTTTTT.

This sequence joins TRBV5-5 and TRBJ2-7; D not resolved. The V gene's germline CDR1 is SGHKS and CDR2 YYEKEE (reference sequence). This CDR3 has 12 amino acids. Trimming stripped 2 bases from V and 3 bases from J, with 6 bases between. CDR3 in amino acids: CASSFDIYEQYF. DNA for the CDR3: TGTGCCAGCAGCTTCGACATCTACGAGCAGTACTTC.